The 7 T cell receptor beta chains below come from one sample, sequenced in a study of T cells after yellow fever vaccination. TCRdb re-derived calls from the 5' RACE reads in MiXCR, one entry per CDR3 protein. Among around 340,000 distinct CDR3 sequences, more than 8.5% were seen once, and the ten largest hold 15% to 20%. This specimen consisted of PBMCs, obtained on the day of the first yellow fever vaccination. These receptor sequences come from a man younger than 35 who received the YFV17D yellow fever vaccine.

The chain is built from TRBV4-3 and TRBJ2-3, with D possibly TRBD1 on 6 matching bases. The CDR3 spans 15 residues. V lost 4 bases and J lost 2, with 13 bases in between. The germline gives CDR1 LGHNA, CDR2 YSLEER. The CDR3 loop reads CASSPLPGATDTQYF. In DNA, the CDR3 is TGCGCCAGCAGCCCCCTTCCAGGGGCCACAGATACGCAGTATTTT.

The CDR3 is CAISEFSDDQYF. DNA for the CDR3: TGTGCCATCAGTGAGTTCTCAGACGACCAGTACTTC. The chain carries TRBV10-3 and TRBJ2-5; D is unclear. Trimming removed 1 base at V and 10 bases at J, with 10 bases between. This CDR3 comprises 12 residues. CDR1 ENHRY and CDR2 SYGVKD come from the germline V gene.

This clonotype was detected only a few times. This rearrangement joins TRBV12-3 or TRBV12-4 to TRBJ2-7; TRBD1 matches at 9 bases. V trimming: 5 bases; J trimming: 5 bases; junction bases outside the gene matches: 13. The CDR3 loop spans 16 amino acids. For the CDR3, the DNA is TGTGCCAGCAGTCCTCGTACCGGGACAGGGATCCACGAGCAGTACTTC. Its protein product is CASSPRTGTGIHEQYF.

This clonotype was observed at least ten times. This chain joins TRBV6-2 or TRBV6-3 and TRBJ2-7; D tentatively reads TRBD1 or TRBD2 (6 bases each). V was shortened by 8 bases and J by 3 bases, with 29 bases between the two germline ends. Germline CDR1 reads MNHEY; CDR2 reads SVGEGT. The CDR3 has 18 residues. CDR3 sequence reads: CASFSGRQPRRGVYEQYV. CDR3 sequence (DNA): TGTGCCAGCTTCTCGGGGCGGCAACCTCGTAGGGGGGTCTACGAGCAGTACGTC.

This sequence joins TRBV4-2 and TRBJ2-1; D gene unclear. Trimming pared 4 bases from V and 9 bases from J, leaving 10 bases between. CDR1 LGHNA and CDR2 YNFKEQ come from the germline V gene. The CDR3 runs to 12 residues. CDR3 bases: TGTGCCAGCAGCCTAGATCGGCTTGAGCAGTTCTTC. Its protein product is CASSLDRLEQFF.

This clonotype has only a few counts. The rearrangement links TRBV29-1 to TRBJ2-5; 8 bases align to TRBD2. There are 13 residues in the CDR3. V was clipped by 6 bases and J by 5 bases; unmatched bases: 8. The germline V gene has CDR1 SQVTM and CDR2 ANQGSEA. The CDR3 sequence: CSVGGGFQETQYF. The CDR3 region has the DNA TGCAGCGTAGGCGGGGGGTTTCAGGAGACCCAGTACTTC.

The chain employs TRBV12-3 or TRBV12-4 and TRBJ2-2, with D perhaps being TRBD1 or TRBD2 (6 bases each). The CDR3 is made up of 14 amino acids. V was cut by 6 bases and J by 6 bases, with 14 bases left in between. This CDR3 reads CASSLGGRAGELFF. The CDR3 region has the DNA TGTGCCAGCAGCCTGGGGGGCAGGGCCGGGGAGCTGTTTTTT.